The 20 T cell receptor beta chains presented below share a single source sample, sequenced in a study of post-analysis software for immune sequencing data. Study outcomes and limitations: There were about 5 TRBV segments more frequent in patients than controls, and TRBV5-6, TRBV5-1 and TRBV20-1 were among them.

Incorporated into the TCR beta cDNA libraries were unique molecular identifiers, which served to reduce PCR and sequencing biases. TCRdb passed the PCR reads through MiXCR, listing each CDR3 protein once. The data show over 700,000 distinct CDR3 sequences, with about 32% seen just once and roughly 0.54% held by the top ten. No antigen has been identified for these receptors. The sequenced sample was blood. These receptors were obtained from a girl aged 10 to 17 with multiple sclerosis.

This chain links TRBV7-2 with TRBJ2-1, with 12 bases identical to TRBD2. The CDR3 totals 17 residues. The germline CDR1 and CDR2 sequences are SGHTA and FQGNSA. The trim removed 3 bases at V and 1 base at J, leaving 4 bases unmatched. CDR3 sequence reads: CASSLLGLAGSYNEQFF. The DNA for the CDR3 is TGTGCCAGCAGCTTGCTTGGACTAGCGGGGTCCTACAATGAGCAGTTCTTC.

CDR3 sequence: CASNPEGTGWNEQFF. DNA of the CDR3: TGTGCCAGCAACCCCGAGGGGACAGGGTGGAATGAGCAGTTCTTC. The rearrangement links TRBV7-2 to TRBJ2-1, with 9 bases lining up with TRBD1. Germline V gene data show CDR1 as SGHTA and CDR2 as FQGNSA. The CDR3 spans 15 residues. Trimming at V came to 7 bases and at J to 7 bases, leaving 11 bases not matched to a gene.

Concerning this clonotype itself: A much larger clone sits a single nucleotide away, making a read error possible. This chain connects TRBV5-1 to TRBJ2-5; D not certain. CDR3 size: 11 residues. The V gene's germline CDR1 is SGHRS and CDR2 YFSETQ. CDR3 residues: CASSWKETHYF. CDR3 coding DNA: TGCGCCAGCAGCTGGAAAGAGACCCACTACTTC.

V usage is TRBV5-1 and J usage is TRBJ2-1; the match to TRBD2 covers 13 bases. Trimming cost V 6 bases and J 7 bases; bases outside gene matches: 4. The CDR3 is made up of 14 amino acids. Germline CDR1 reads SGHRS; CDR2 reads YFSETQ. The CDR3 loop is CASIPGLAGNEQFF. CDR3 sequence (DNA): TGCGCCAGCATCCCGGGACTAGCGGGAAATGAGCAGTTCTTC.

V usage is TRBV28 and J usage is TRBJ1-1; D gene uncertain. Germline CDR1 is MDHEN and CDR2 is SYDVKM. The CDR3 covers 13 residues. The ends were cut back, 7 bases at V and 1 base at J, with 10 bases in the middle. The CDR3 reads CASTEARNTEAFF. The DNA of the CDR3 is TGTGCCAGCACCGAGGCGAGGAACACTGAAGCTTTCTTT.

The chain uses TRBV2 and TRBJ1-1, with D perhaps TRBD1 (6 bases). Germline CDR1 SNHLY, CDR2 FYNNEI. Between the trimmed V and J ends, which lost 6 bases and 6 bases, there was a span of 20 bases. There are 15 residues in the CDR3. DNA of the CDR3: TGTGCCAGCAGAACAAGACAGGACGAGAAGGCTGAAGCTTTCTTT. This sequence encodes CASRTRQDEKAEAFF.

This clonotype was seen a few times. The chain links TRBV7-8 to TRBJ1-5, with D maybe TRBD1 (6 bases). The ends were cut back, 8 bases at V and 4 bases at J, with 21 bases in the middle. From germline, CDR1 is SGHVS and CDR2 FQNEAQ. CDR3 length: 16 residues. The CDR3 sequence: CASAALGGHRNQPQHF. CDR3 in DNA: TGTGCCAGCGCAGCATTGGGGGGCCATAGGAATCAGCCCCAGCATTTT.

This chain connects TRBV2 to TRBJ2-5; D remains ambiguous. Trimming left V 4 bases short and J 5 bases short, with 20 bases between. CDR1 and CDR2 from the germline V gene are SNHLY and FYNNEI. CDR3 length: 16 amino acids. For the CDR3, the DNA is TGTGCCAGCAGTGGTATTGATCTTGAGGATGACGAGACCCAGTACTTC. Its translation is CASSGIDLEDDETQYF.

Only one count was recorded for this clonotype. The rearrangement joins TRBV6-1 to TRBJ2-1; D remains ambiguous. The DNA end lines up better with TRBJ2-7; the J call may be wrong. The CDR3 covers 13 residues. CDR1 is MNHNS, CDR2 SASEGT, per germline. In DNA, the CDR3 is TGTGCCAGCAGTGCCATGGACGGGTACGAGCAGTACTTC. Translation gives CASSAMDGYEQYF.

This clonotype was counted only a few times. V and J are TRBV20-1 and TRBJ2-4; D remains ambiguous. The J call is uncertain, as TRBJ2-7 better fits the DNA end. The CDR3 contains 13 residues. Germline V gene sequence: CDR1 DFQATT, CDR2 SNEGSKA (reference sequence). CDR3 amino acids: CSASVRQAYEQYF. DNA of the CDR3: TGCAGTGCTAGTGTGAGGCAGGCCTACGAGCAGTACTTC.

This clonotype was counted a few times. The J gene is TRBJ1-2, the V gene TRBV12-3 or TRBV12-4; unclear D gene. V lost 6 bases, J lost 0 bases, and 14 bases lay in between. This CDR3 contains 15 residues. CDR3 nucleotides: TGTGCCAGCAGCCGTAGGACCGACGCTAACTATGGCTACACCTTC. Translation: CASSRRTDANYGYTF.

The rearrangement uses TRBV7-2 and TRBJ2-7; TRBD1 aligns across 9 bases. Germline values: CDR1 SGHTA, CDR2 FQGNSA. The CDR3 consists of 15 residues. Trimming took 5 bases from V and 1 from J; bases not matched to a gene: 6. For the CDR3, the DNA is TGTGCCAGCAGCACGGGACAGGGAGGATCCTACGAGCAGTACTTC. Translated: CASSTGQGGSYEQYF. The whole variable domain, remainder taken from reference TRBV7-2 and TRBJ2-7, is GAGVSQSPSNKVTEKGKDVELRCDPISGHTALYWYRQSLGQGLEFLIYFQGNSAPDKSGLPSDRFSAERTGGSVSTLTIQRTQQEDSAVYLCASSTGQGGSYEQYFGPGTRLTVT.

This chain connects TRBV4-3 to TRBJ1-2; D not certain. V was clipped by 4 bases and J by 4 bases, with 16 bases between them. Germline CDR1 LGHNA, CDR2 YSLEER. CDR3 size: 15 residues. CDR3 protein: CASSPQAWESYGYTF. The CDR3 coding sequence is TGCGCCAGCAGCCCCCAGGCTTGGGAATCCTATGGCTACACCTTC.

V is TRBV4-1 and J is TRBJ1-1; a possible D gene is TRBD1 (5 bases). V was cut by 1 base and J by 7 bases, with 13 bases left in between. There are 14 residues in the CDR3. Germline V lookup: CDR1 MGHRA, CDR2 YSYEKL. CDR3 coding DNA: TGCGCCAGCAGCCAAGTGGGGCCAGGGATTGAAGCTTTCTTT. It yields the protein CASSQVGPGIEAFF.

This chain uses TRBV5-1 with TRBJ1-1, with 10 nucleotides matching TRBD1. V was clipped by 0 bases and J by 4 bases; unmatched bases: 3. The CDR3 consists of 15 residues. Germline assignment: CDR1 SGHRS and CDR2 YFSETQ. CDR3 sequence reads: CASSLDGTGATEAFF. The CDR3 region has the DNA TGCGCCAGCAGCTTGGACGGGACAGGGGCCACTGAAGCTTTCTTT.

V is TRBV5-1 and J is TRBJ1-1; 10 nucleotides line up with TRBD1. Germline lookup yields CDR1 SGHRS and CDR2 YFSETQ. This CDR3 comprises 16 residues. After removal of 1 base from V and 1 base from J, the junction contained 4 bases not matched to a gene. The CDR3 bases are TGCGCCAGCAGCTTGATCCGGGACAGGGGGAACACTGAAGCTTTCTTT. Translation: CASSLIRDRGNTEAFF.

This clonotype was seen at least ten times. The chain links TRBV6-6 to TRBJ2-7; the match to TRBD2 covers 9 bases. V gave up 7 bases and J gave up 3 bases; unmatched junction bases: 10. This CDR3 contains 15 residues. Germline V CDR1 and CDR2: MNHNY, SVGAGI (reference sequence). The CDR3 reads CASITETSGNYEQYF. The CDR3 nucleotides are TGTGCCAGCATTACCGAGACTAGCGGCAACTACGAGCAGTACTTC.

This clonotype turned up a few times. The genes are TRBV29-1 and TRBJ2-1; 12 bases fit TRBD2. J lost 6 bases, V lost 6 bases, and 6 bases had no gene match. Germline loops: CDR1 SQVTM, CDR2 ANQGSEA. This CDR3 is built from 14 residues. CDR3 in DNA: TGCAGCGTGGAGACTAGCGGGGGCCCCAATGAGCAGTTCTTC. Amino acid sequence: CSVETSGGPNEQFF.

V and J are TRBV6-1 and TRBJ2-1, with 8 bases aligning to TRBD2. Unmatched junction bases numbered 3, after V lost 7 bases and J lost 4 bases. The CDR3 length is 13 residues. Germline CDR1 is MNHNS and CDR2 is SASEGT. The CDR3 loop reads CASTTSGYNEQFF. The CDR3 region has the DNA TGTGCCAGCACTACTAGCGGTTACAATGAGCAGTTCTTC.

CDR3 DNA sequence: TGCGCCAGCAGCCAGGAAGACCTCCGTGGCGGGGAGCTGTTTTTT. Its translation is CASSQEDLRGGELFF. The chain combines TRBV4-1 with TRBJ2-2; unclear D gene. Germline V gene data show CDR1 as MGHRA and CDR2 as YSYEKL. V was shortened by 3 bases and J by 7 bases, with 15 bases between the two germline ends. The CDR3 runs to 15 residues.